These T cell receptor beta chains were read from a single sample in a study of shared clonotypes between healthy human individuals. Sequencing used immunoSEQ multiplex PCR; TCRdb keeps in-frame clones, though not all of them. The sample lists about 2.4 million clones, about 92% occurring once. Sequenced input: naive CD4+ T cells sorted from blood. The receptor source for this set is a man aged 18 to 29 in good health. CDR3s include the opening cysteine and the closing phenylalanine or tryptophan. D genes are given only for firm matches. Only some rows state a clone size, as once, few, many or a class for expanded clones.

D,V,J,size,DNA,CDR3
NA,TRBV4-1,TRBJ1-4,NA,TGCGCCAGCAGCCAAGGGGTGACTGAAAAACTGTTTTTT,CASSQGVTEKLFF
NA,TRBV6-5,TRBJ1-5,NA,TGTGCCAGCAGCAGCCCAGGGGTTCAGCCCCAGCATTTT,CASSSPGVQPQHF
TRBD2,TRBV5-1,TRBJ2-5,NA,TGCGCCAGCAGCTTGGCTAGCGGGGAGACCCAGTACTTC,CASSLASGETQYF
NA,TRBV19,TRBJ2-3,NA,TGTGCCAGTAGTAGTGCCACACGAGCAATCACAGATACGCAGTATTTT,CASSSATRAITDTQYF
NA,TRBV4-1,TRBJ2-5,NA,TGCGCCAGCAGCCTCGCATACTCAGGGGCCTGGGAGACCCAGTACTTC,CASSLAYSGAWETQYF
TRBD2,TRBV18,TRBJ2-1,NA,TGTGCCAGCTCACCACCGGGCGGGAGTTTATCAAATGAGCAGTTCTTC,CASSPPGGSLSNEQFF
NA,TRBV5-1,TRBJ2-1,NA,TGCGCCAGCAGCTTGGGACAGATCTACAATGAGCAGTTCTTC,CASSLGQIYNEQFF
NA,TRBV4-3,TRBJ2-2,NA,TGCGCCAGCAGCCAGGGGGAGTTAGCTGGGGAGCTGTTTTTT,CASSQGELAGELFF
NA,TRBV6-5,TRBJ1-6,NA,TGTGCCAGCAGTTCCTGGACCGCTCCCGGCTCACCCCTCCACTTT,CASSSWTAPGSPLHF
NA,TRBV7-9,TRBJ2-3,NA,TGTGCCAGCAGCTTAGATGTGGGGGCTAGCACAGATACGCAGTATTTT,CASSLDVGASTDTQYF
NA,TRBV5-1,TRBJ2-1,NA,TGCGCCAGCAGCTTGTGGGAGATGCGAAACAAAGGGTTGAATGAGCAGTTCTTC,CASSLWEMRNKGLNEQFF
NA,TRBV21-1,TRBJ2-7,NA,TGTGCCAGCAGAAGCCGGCGGTCGAATTCCTACGAGCAGTACTTC,CASRSRRSNSYEQYF
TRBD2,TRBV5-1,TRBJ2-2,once,TGCGCCAGCAGCTTGGAGGGGACTAGCGGGTCGAGGGAGCTGTTTTTT,CASSLEGTSGSRELFF
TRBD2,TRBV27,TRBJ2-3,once,TGTGCCAGCAGTTTAGCTAGCGGTCACACAGATACGCAGTATTTT,CASSLASGHTDTQYF
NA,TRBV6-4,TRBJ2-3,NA,TGTGCCAGCGGAACAGGGTGGGATACGCAGTATTTT,CASGTGWDTQYF
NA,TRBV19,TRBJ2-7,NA,TGTGCCAGTAGTATAGGCGAGTTCTACGAGCAGTACTTC,CASSIGEFYEQYF
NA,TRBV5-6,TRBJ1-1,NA,TGTGCCAGCAGGGTAAGGGGCGGGGCGGAAGCTTTCTTT,CASRVRGGAEAFF
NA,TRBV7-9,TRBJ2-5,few,TGTGCCAGCAGCCCTCAAGAGACCCAGTACTTC,CASSPQETQYF
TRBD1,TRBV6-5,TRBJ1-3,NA,TGTGCCAGCAGACCGACAGGGACCTCTGGAAACACCATATATTTT,CASRPTGTSGNTIYF
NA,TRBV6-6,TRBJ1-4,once,TGTGCCAGCAGGCTAGGGCTACAGGAAAAACTGTTTTTT,CASRLGLQEKLFF
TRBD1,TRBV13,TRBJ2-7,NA,TGTGCCAGCAGTTCCGGGACAGGGGGCTCCTACGAGCAGTACTTC,CASSSGTGGSYEQYF
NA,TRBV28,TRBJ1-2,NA,TGTGCCAGCAGTCCCCGGACTGATGGCTACACCTTC,CASSPRTDGYTF
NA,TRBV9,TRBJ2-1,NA,TGTGCCAGCAGCGTAGTAGGCGGAAGATACAATGAGCAGTTCTTC,CASSVVGGRYNEQFF
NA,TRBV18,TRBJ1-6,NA,TGTGCCAGCTCACACCGCGGGCAGGTTGAGGCTAATTCACCCCTCCACTTT,CASSHRGQVEANSPLHF
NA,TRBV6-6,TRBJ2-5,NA,TGTGCCAGCAGTCGACTGAGAGGAGGGGAGACCCAGTACTTC,CASSRLRGGETQYF
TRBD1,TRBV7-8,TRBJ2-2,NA,TGTGCCAGCGGGGCAGGGACAGCACCCAACACCGGGGAGCTGTTTTTT,CASGAGTAPNTGELFF
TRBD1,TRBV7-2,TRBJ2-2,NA,TGTGCCAGCAGCTCGACAGGGTTCCCCGCCGGGGAGCTGTTTTTT,CASSSTGFPAGELFF
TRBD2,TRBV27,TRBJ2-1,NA,TGTGCCAGCAGTGCAGCGGGAGCGGTAGGTGAGCAGTTCTTC,CASSAAGAVGEQFF
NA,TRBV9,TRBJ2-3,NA,TGTGCCAGCAGCGTAGGGGGTCGGGGATCATCCACAGATACGCAGTATTTT,CASSVGGRGSSTDTQYF
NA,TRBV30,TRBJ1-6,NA,TGTGCCTGGACCCGGAGTGGGGGCAAATATAATTCACCCCTCCACTTT,CAWTRSGGKYNSPLHF
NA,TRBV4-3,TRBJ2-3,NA,TGCGCCAGCAGCCAAGGGACAGGGTATCGCGGGAGGGCCGAGTTTACAACAGATACGCAGTATTTT,CASSQGTGYRGRAEFTTDTQYF
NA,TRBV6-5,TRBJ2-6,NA,TGTGCCAGCAGTTACTCGTCCGGAGCTGGGGCCAACGTCCTGACTTTC,CASSYSSGAGANVLTF
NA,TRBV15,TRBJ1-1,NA,TGTGCCACCAGCAGAGATGCGCAGGGGCAAGAGGCTTTCTTT,CATSRDAQGQEAFF
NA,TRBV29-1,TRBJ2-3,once,TGCGGGGCGAGAGGAATTGGCACAGATACGCAGTATTTT,CGARGIGTDTQYF
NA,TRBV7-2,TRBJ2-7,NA,TGTGCCAGCAGCCAGGACAGCTACTCCTACGAGCAGTACTTC,CASSQDSYSYEQYF
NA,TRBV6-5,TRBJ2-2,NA,TGTGCCAGCATTCCCTCTCCAGGGTCGGGCGGGGAGCTGTTTTTT,CASIPSPGSGGELFF
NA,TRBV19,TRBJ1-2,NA,TGTGCCAGTAGTATGAATGGGATAACGGCGGACTATGGCTACACCTTC,CASSMNGITADYGYTF
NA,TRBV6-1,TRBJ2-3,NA,TGTGCCAGTCTTTTGGGGGGAAGCACAGATACGCAGTATTTT,CASLLGGSTDTQYF
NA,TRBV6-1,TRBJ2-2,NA,TGTGCCAGCAGTGATTGGATGAGGCAGAACACCGGGGAGCTGTTTTTT,CASSDWMRQNTGELFF
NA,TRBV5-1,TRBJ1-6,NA,TGCGCCAGCAGCTACGACATCTATAATTCACCCCTCCACTTT,CASSYDIYNSPLHF